Given below is one T cell receptor (beta chain) in context. This specimen belongs to a study of HIV-infected patients and healthy controls. The CDR3 covers 15 residues. TCRdb reprocessed the 5' RACE reads via MiXCR and lists one record per CDR3 protein. This table holds around 67,000 distinct CDR3 sequences, approximately 15% found once. Sequenced material: CD4+ T cells from blood. The clonotype originates from a human donor in good health. V gene TRBV3-2 combines with J gene TRBJ2-2; the table's D gene call, TRBD1, was not cross checked with the DNA. TRBV3-2 is a documented pseudogene. The chain's CDR3 is CASSQGSGGSEELFF. The CDR3 DNA is TGTGCCAGCAGTCAAGGGAGCGGGGGCTCGGAGGAGCTGTTTTTT.